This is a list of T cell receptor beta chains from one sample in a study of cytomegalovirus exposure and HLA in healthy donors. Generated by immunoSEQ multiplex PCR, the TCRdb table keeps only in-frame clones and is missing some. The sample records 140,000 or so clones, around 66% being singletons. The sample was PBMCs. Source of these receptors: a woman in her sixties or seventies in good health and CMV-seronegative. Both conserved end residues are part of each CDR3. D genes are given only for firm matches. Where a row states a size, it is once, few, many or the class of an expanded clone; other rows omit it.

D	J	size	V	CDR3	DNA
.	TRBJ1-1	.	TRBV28	CASMGQMNTEAFF	TGTGCCAGCATGGGGCAGATGAACACTGAAGCTTTCTTT
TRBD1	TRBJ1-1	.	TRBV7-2	CASSLFASLNRGLGTEAFF	TGTGCCAGCAGCTTATTTGCTAGTTTGAACAGGGGGCTGGGCACTGAAGCTTTCTTT
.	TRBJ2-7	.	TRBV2	CASTRDITYEQYF	TGTGCCAGCACCAGGGACATAACCTACGAGCAGTACTTC
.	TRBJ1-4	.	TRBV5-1	CASSLAGTLGGEKLFF	TGCGCCAGCAGCTTGGCCGGGACACTGGGTGGGGAAAAACTGTTTTTT
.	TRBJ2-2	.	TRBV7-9	CASSPGTGELFF	TGTGCCAGCAGCCCGGGGACCGGGGAGCTGTTTTTT
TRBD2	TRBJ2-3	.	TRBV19	CASSQGGADTQYF	TGTGCCAGTAGCCAGGGAGGGGCAGATACGCAGTATTTT
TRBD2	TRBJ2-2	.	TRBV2	CASSATSGGSNTGELFF	TGTGCCAGCAGTGCTACTAGCGGGGGGTCGAACACCGGGGAGCTGTTTTTT
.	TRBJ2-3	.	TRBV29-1	CSVEELSGTDTQYF	TGCAGCGTTGAAGAACTTTCCGGCACAGATACGCAGTATTTT
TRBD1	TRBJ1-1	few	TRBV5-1	CASRLVRDRPTEAFF	TGCGCCAGCAGACTGGTGCGGGACAGGCCCACTGAAGCTTTCTTT
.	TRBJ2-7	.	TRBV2	CASSASGVRGEQYF	TGTGCCAGCAGCGCCAGTGGGGTCAGGGGAGAGCAGTACTTC
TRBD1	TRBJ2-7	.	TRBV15	CATSRERGRHEQYF	TGTGCCACCAGCAGGGAGAGGGGGCGACACGAGCAGTACTTC
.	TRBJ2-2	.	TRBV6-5	CASSVGLPPGELFF	TGTGCCAGCAGTGTTGGACTCCCACCCGGGGAGCTGTTTTTT
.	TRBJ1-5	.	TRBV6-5	CASSPVEQPQHF	TGTGCCAGCAGTCCCGTGGAGCAGCCCCAGCATTTT
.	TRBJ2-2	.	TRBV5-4	CASSLLTGNTGELFF	TGTGCCAGCAGCTTATTAACTGGGAACACCGGGGAGCTGTTTTTT
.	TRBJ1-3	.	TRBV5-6	CASSQKDRLSGNTIYF	TGTGCCAGCAGCCAAAAGGACAGACTTTCTGGAAACACCATATATTTT
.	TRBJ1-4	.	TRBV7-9	CASSLIRSNEKLFF	TGTGCCAGCAGCTTAATACGGAGTAATGAAAAACTGTTTTTT